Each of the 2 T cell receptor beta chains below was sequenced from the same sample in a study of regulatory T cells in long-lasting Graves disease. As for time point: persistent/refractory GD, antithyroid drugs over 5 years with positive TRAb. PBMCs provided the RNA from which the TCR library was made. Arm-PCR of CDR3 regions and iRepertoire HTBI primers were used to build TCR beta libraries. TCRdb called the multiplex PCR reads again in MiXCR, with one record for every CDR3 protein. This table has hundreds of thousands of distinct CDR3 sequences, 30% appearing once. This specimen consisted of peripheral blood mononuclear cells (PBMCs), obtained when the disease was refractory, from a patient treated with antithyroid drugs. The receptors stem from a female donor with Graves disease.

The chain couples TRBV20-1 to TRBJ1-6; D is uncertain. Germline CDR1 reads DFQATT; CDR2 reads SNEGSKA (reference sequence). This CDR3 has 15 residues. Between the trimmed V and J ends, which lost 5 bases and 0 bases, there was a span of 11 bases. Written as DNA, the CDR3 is TGCAGTGCTTTCTCAGCTGGCTCCTATAATTCACCCCTCCACTTT. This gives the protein CSAFSAGSYNSPLHF.

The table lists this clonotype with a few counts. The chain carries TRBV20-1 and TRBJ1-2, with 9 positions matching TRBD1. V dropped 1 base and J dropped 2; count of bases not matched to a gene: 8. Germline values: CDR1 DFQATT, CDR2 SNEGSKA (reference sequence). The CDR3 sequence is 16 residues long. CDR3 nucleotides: TGCAGTGCTAGAGTCTGGAACAGGGGGCAGAACTATGGCTACACCTTC. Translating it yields CSARVWNRGQNYGYTF.